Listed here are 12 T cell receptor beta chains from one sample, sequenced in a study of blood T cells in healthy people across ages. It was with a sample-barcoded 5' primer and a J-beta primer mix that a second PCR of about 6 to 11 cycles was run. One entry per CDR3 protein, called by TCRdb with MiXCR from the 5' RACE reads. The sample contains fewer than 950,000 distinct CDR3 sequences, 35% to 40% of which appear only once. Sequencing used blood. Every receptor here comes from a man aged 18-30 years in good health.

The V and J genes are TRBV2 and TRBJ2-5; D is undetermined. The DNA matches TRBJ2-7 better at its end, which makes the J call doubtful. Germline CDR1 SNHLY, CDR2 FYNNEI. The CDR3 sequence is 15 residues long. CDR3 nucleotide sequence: TGTGCCAGCAGTGAGGACGTCCAACTGAGTTACGAGCAGTACTTC. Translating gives CASSEDVQLSYEQYF.

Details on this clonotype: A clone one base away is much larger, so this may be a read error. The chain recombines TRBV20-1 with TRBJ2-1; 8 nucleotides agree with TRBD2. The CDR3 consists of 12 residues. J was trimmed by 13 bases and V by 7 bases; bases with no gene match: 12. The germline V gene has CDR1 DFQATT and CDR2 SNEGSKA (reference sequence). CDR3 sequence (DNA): TGCAGTGTTAATAGCGGGGAAAAGACCCAGTTCTTC. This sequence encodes CSVNSGEKTQFF.

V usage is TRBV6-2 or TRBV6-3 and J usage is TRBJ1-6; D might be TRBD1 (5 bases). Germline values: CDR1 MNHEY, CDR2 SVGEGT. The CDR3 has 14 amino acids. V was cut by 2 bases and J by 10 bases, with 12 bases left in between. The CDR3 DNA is TGTGCCAGCAGTTACGCCTCGGGGCGGTCACCCCTCCACTTT. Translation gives CASSYASGRSPLHF.

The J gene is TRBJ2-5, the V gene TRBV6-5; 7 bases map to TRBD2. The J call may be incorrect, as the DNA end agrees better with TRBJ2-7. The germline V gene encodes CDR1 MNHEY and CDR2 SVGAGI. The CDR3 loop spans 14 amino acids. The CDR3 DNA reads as TGTGCCAGCAGTCGACTGGGACTACCTGACGAGCAGTACTTC. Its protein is CASSRLGLPDEQYF.

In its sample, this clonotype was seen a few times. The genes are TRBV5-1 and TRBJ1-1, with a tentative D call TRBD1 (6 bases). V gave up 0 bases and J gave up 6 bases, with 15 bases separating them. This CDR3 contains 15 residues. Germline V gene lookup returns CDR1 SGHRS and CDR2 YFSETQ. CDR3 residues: CASSLAGRGGSEAFF. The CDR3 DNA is TGCGCCAGCAGCTTGGCTGGCAGGGGAGGTTCTGAAGCTTTCTTT.

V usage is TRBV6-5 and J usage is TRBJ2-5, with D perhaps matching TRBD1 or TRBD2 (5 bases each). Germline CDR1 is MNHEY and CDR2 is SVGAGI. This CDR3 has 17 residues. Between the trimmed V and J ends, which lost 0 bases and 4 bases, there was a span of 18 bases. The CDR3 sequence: CASSYSGASRGGETQYF. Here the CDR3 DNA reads TGTGCCAGCAGTTACTCTGGGGCTAGTCGGGGTGGAGAGACCCAGTACTTC.

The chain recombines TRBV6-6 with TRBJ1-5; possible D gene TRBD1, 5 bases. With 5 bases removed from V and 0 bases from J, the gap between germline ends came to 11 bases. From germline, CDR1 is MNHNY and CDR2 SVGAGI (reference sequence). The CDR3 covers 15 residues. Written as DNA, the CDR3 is TGTGCCAGCAGTACGGGACGGAATAGCAATCAGCCCCAGCATTTT. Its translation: CASSTGRNSNQPQHF.

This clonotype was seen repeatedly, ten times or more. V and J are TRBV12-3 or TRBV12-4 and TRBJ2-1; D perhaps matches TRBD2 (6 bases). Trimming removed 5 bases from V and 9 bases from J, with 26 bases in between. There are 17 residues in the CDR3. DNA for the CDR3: TGTGCCAGCAGTCTAGAACTCGGACTTGGGGGGAATGGTGAGCAGTTCTTC. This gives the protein CASSLELGLGGNGEQFF.

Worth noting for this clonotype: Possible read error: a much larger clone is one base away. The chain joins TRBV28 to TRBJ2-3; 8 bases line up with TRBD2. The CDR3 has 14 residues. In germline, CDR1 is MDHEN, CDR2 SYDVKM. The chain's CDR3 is CASTPGGLTDAQYF. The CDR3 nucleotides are TGTGCCAGCACCCCGGGGGGGCTCACAGATGCGCAGTATTTT.

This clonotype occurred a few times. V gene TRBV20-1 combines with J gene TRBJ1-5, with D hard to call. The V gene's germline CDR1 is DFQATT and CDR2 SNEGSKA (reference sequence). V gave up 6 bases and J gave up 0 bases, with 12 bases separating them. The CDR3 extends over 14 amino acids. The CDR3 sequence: CSASPANSNQPQHF. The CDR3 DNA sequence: TGCAGTGCCTCCCCGGCAAATAGCAATCAGCCCCAGCATTTT.

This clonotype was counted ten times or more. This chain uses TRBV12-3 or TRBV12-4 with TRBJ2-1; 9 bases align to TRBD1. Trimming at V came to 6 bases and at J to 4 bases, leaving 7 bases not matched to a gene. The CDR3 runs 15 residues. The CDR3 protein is CASRGGTGMYNEQFF. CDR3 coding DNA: TGTGCCAGCAGGGGCGGGACAGGGATGTACAATGAGCAGTTCTTC.

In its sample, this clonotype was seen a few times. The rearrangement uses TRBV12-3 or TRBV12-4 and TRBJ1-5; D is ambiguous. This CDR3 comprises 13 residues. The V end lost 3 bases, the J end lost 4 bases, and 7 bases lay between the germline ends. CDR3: CASSFSANQPQHF. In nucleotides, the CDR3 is TGTGCCAGCAGTTTCTCAGCGAATCAGCCCCAGCATTTT.